This T cell receptor beta chain was sequenced during a study of naive and memory T cell subsets. Overall study results and limits: TCR abundance followed a power law differing between naive and memory subsets. RNA-based TCR counts may shift with T cell activation and differentiation. Naive and memory repertoire findings lacked a ground truth for validation.

This clonotype was observed many times. Its target is not known. The CDR3 is 14 amino acids. Germline trimming cut 7 bases from V and 3 bases from J; bases unmatched to any gene: 7. The germline V gene has CDR1 ENHRY and CDR2 SYGVKD. CMV status came from CD4+ T cell IFNgamma after overnight CMV lysate stimulation of fresh PBMCs. Two oligonucleotides, mixed equimolar, formed the beta constant-region primer covering TRBC1 and TRBC2. TCRdb fed the UMI-ligation and nested PCR reads into MiXCR, producing one record per CDR3 protein. Found here are about 85,000 distinct CDR3 sequences, about 12% of them singletons; the top ten hold 0.9% to 1%.

This TCR was recovered from a human donor in good health. J is TRBJ2-3 and V is TRBV10-3; TRBD1 matches at 7 bases. The sample comprised central memory CD4+ T cells from blood. The CDR3 region is CAITSGQPTDTQYF. CDR3 in DNA: TGTGCCATCACCTCGGGACAGCCAACAGATACGCAGTATTTT.